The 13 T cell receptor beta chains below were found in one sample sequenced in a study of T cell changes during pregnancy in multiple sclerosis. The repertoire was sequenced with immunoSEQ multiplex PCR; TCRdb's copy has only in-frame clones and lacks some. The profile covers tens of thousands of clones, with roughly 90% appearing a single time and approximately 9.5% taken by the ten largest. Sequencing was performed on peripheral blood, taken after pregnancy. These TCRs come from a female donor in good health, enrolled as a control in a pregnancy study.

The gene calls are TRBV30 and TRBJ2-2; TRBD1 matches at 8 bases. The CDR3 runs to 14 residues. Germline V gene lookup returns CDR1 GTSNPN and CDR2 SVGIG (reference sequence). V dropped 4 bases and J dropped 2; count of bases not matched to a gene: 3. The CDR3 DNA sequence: TGTGCCTGGAAAGGACAGGGTAACACCGGGGAGCTGTTTTTT. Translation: CAWKGQGNTGELFF.

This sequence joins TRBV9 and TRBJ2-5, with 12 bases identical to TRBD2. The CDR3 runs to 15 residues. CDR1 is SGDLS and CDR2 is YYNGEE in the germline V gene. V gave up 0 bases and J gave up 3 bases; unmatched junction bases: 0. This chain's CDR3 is CASSVGLAGEETQYF. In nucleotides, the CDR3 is TGTGCCAGCAGCGTAGGACTAGCGGGAGAAGAGACCCAGTACTTC.

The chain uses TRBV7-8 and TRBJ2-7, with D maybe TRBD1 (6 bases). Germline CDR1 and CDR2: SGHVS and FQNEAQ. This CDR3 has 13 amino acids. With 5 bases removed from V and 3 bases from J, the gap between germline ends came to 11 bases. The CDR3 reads CASSRDRNYEQYF. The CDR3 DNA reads TGTGCCAGCAGCCGTGACAGGAACTACGAGCAGTACTTC.

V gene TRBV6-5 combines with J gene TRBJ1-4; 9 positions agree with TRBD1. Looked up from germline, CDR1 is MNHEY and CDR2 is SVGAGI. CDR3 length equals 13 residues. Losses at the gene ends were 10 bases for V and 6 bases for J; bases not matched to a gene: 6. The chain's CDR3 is CATRDRVYEKLFF. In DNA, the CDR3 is TGTGCCACACGGGACAGGGTCTATGAAAAACTGTTTTTT.

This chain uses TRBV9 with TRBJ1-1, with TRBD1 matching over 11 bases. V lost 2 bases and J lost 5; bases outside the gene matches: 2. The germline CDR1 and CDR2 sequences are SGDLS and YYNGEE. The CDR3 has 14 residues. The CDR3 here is CASSVGQGATEAFF. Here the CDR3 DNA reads TGTGCCAGCAGCGTTGGACAGGGGGCGACTGAAGCTTTCTTT.

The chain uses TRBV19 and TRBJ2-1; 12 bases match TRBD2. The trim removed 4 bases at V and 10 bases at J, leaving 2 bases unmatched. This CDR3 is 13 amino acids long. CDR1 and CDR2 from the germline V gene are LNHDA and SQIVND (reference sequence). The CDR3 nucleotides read TGTGCCAGTAGTAACCTAGCGGGAGGGGAGCAGTTCTTC. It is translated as CASSNLAGGEQFF.

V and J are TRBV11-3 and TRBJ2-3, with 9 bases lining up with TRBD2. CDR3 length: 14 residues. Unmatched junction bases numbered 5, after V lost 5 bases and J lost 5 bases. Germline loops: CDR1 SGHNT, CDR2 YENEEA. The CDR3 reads CASSGGGAGDTQYF. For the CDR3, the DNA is TGTGCCAGCAGCGGCGGGGGGGCCGGAGATACGCAGTATTTT.

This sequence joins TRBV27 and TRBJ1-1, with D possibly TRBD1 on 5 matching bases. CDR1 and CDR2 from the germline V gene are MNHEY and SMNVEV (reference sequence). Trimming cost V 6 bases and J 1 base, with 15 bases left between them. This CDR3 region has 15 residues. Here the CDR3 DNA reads TGTGCCAGCAGAATGAATGGGGGGTCGAACACTGAAGCTTTCTTT. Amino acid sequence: CASRMNGGSNTEAFF.

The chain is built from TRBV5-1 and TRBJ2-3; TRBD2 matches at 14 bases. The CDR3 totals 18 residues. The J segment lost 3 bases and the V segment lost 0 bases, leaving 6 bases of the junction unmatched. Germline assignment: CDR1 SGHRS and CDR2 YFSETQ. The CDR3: CASSLGLAGGRMTDTQYF. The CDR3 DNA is TGCGCCAGCAGCTTGGGACTAGCGGGGGGGAGGATGACAGATACGCAGTATTTT.

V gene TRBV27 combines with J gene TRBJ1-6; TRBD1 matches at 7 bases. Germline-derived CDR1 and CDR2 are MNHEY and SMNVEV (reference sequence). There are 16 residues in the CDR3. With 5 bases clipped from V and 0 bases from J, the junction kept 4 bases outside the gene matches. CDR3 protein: CASSDDRDSYNSPLHF. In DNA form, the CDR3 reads TGTGCCAGCAGTGATGACAGGGACTCCTATAATTCACCCCTCCACTTT.

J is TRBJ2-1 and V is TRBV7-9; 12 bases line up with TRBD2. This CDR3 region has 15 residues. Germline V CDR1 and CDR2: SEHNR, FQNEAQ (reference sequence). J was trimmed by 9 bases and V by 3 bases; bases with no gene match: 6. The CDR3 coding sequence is TGTGCCAGCAGCTTGACTAGCGGGAGAGGTTTTGAGCAGTTCTTC. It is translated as CASSLTSGRGFEQFF.

The CDR3 coding sequence is TGTGCCAGCAGCCCGTTGACTAGCGGGAGGGGTAATGAGCAGTTCTTC. Translated, it gives CASSPLTSGRGNEQFF. The V gene is TRBV7-9, the J gene TRBJ2-1; TRBD2 matches at 14 bases. J was trimmed by 7 bases and V by 5 bases; bases with no gene match: 7. Germline-derived CDR1 and CDR2 are SEHNR and FQNEAQ (reference sequence). This CDR3 region has 16 residues. Looking up the rest from reference TRBV7-9 and TRBJ2-1 gives the full variable domain: DTGVSQNPRHKITKRGQNVTFRCDPISEHNRLYWYRQTLGQGPEFLTYFQNEAQLEKSRLLSDRFSAERPKGSFSTLEIQRTEQGDSAMYLCASSPLTSGRGNEQFFGPGTRLTVL.

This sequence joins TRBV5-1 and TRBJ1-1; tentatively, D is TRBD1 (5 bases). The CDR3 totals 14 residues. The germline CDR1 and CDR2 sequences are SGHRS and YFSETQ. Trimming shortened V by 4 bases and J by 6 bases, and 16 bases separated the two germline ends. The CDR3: CASSAPGTLAEAFF. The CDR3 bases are TGCGCCAGCAGCGCACCTGGGACTTTGGCTGAAGCTTTCTTT. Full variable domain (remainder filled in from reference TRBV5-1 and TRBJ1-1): KAGVTQTPRYLIKTRGQQVTLSCSPISGHRSVSWYQQTPGQGLQFLFEYFSETQRNKGNFPGRFSGRQFSNSRSEMNVSTLELGDSALYLCASSAPGTLAEAFFGQGTRLTVV.